One sample yielded the 15 T cell receptor beta chains listed below, sequenced in a study of human thymus T cells (dated by TCRdb to between 2020 and 2021). Thymus tissue was obtained as surgical resects removed during corrective cardiac surgery. The protocol used for the library was the immunoSEQ multiplex PCR assay. Imported from immuneACCESS, the table was reduced by TCRdb to in-frame sequences with V and J called. These copies leave out some clones; in studies compared against another copy, an unresolved V gene accounts for under half, and the cause of the remainder is not known. The sample table records some 130,000 clones; around 94% of these occur just once. Jointly, the top ten make up around 0.025% of the sample. The sample taken for sequencing was thymus tissue. The receptor set was obtained from a boy under two years old with a congenital heart defect but otherwise immunologically healthy.

This chain joins TRBV6-1 and TRBJ1-2; the match to TRBD1 covers 7 bases. Per the germline V gene, CDR1 is MNHNS and CDR2 is SASEGT. This CDR3 is 15 amino acids long. Trimming cost V 3 bases and J 5 bases; bases outside gene matches: 9. In DNA, the CDR3 is TGTGCCAGCAGTGAGGGAAGGGGGCCACGGTATGGCTACACCTTC. Amino acids: CASSEGRGPRYGYTF.

V and J are TRBV5-8 and TRBJ2-1; TRBD2 agrees at 10 bases. Germline V gives CDR1 SGHTS, CDR2 YDEGEE. The V and J ends lost 2 bases and 2 bases, in that order; junction bases with no gene match: 7. The CDR3 has 17 amino acids. Here the CDR3 reads CASSFPLAGATYNEQFF. The CDR3 DNA is TGTGCCAGCAGCTTCCCTCTAGCGGGGGCCACCTACAATGAGCAGTTCTTC. The full variable domain, rest sourced from reference TRBV5-8 and TRBJ2-1, is EAGVTQSPTHLIKTRGQQATLRCSPISGHTSVYWYQQALGLGLQFLLWYDEGEERNRGNFPPRFSGRQFPNYSSELNVNALELEDSALYLCASSFPLAGATYNEQFFGPGTRLTVL.

This rearrangement joins TRBV7-2 to TRBJ2-1; 10 positions agree with TRBD2. V lost 3 bases, J lost 6 bases, and 5 bases stayed unmatched. The germline V gene has CDR1 SGHTA and CDR2 FQGNSA. The CDR3 consists of 15 residues. The CDR3 sequence is CASSFSGGRGNEQFF. DNA for the CDR3: TGTGCCAGCAGCTTTAGCGGGGGGCGAGGCAATGAGCAGTTCTTC. Drawing the rest from reference TRBV7-2 and TRBJ2-1, the complete variable domain is GAGVSQSPSNKVTEKGKDVELRCDPISGHTALYWYRQSLGQGLEFLIYFQGNSAPDKSGLPSDRFSAERTGGSVSTLTIQRTQQEDSAVYLCASSFSGGRGNEQFFGPGTRLTVL.

The J gene is TRBJ1-1, the V gene TRBV19; D unclear. Germline CDR1 LNHDA, CDR2 SQIVND (reference sequence). This CDR3 comprises 13 residues. V was cut by 5 bases and J by 1 base, with 8 bases left in between. CDR3 coding DNA: TGTGCCAGTAGTGAAGGGAAGAACACTGAAGCTTTCTTT. Translated, it gives CASSEGKNTEAFF.

The V and J genes are TRBV6-4 and TRBJ1-2, with D uncertain. Trimming took 3 bases from V and 5 from J, leaving 7 bases between them. Germline V gives CDR1 MRHNA, CDR2 SNTAGT. The CDR3 covers 12 residues. The CDR3 reads CASSEVLYGYTF. The CDR3 DNA follows: TGTGCCAGCAGTGAGGTGCTGTATGGCTACACCTTC.

The rearrangement links TRBV9 to TRBJ1-3; the D is unclear. Germline CDR1 is SGDLS and CDR2 is YYNGEE. The CDR3 sequence is 14 residues long. V gave up 0 bases and J gave up 0 bases, with 4 bases separating them. The CDR3 nucleotides read TGTGCCAGCAGCGTAGGACGCTCTGGAAACACCATATATTTT. As protein: CASSVGRSGNTIYF.

The chain couples TRBV6-6 to TRBJ1-5; TRBD1 agrees at 7 bases. The V and J ends lost 2 bases and 7 bases, in that order; junction bases with no gene match: 5. The germline V gene has CDR1 MNHNY and CDR2 SVGAGI (reference sequence). The CDR3 length is 14 residues. CDR3 region: CASSYRDSRQPQHF. The CDR3, as DNA: TGTGCCAGCAGTTACCGGGACAGCCGGCAGCCCCAGCATTTT.

This rearrangement joins TRBV28 to TRBJ2-1; the D call may be TRBD1 or TRBD2 (6 bases each). The germline V and J ends were trimmed by 5 bases and 2 bases, with 16 bases remaining between them. The V gene's germline CDR1 is MDHEN and CDR2 SYDVKM. The CDR3 is 16 residues long. This CDR3 is CASSHEGGRPYNEQFF. The DNA of the CDR3 is TGTGCCAGCAGTCACGAGGGGGGTCGTCCCTACAATGAGCAGTTCTTC. Full variable domain (missing parts from reference TRBV28 and TRBJ2-1): DVKVTQSSRYLVKRTGEKVFLECVQDMDHENMFWYRQDPGLGLRLIYFSYDVKMKEKGDIPEGYSVSREKKERFSLILESASTNQTSMYLCASSHEGGRPYNEQFFGPGTRLTVL.

This rearrangement joins TRBV18 to TRBJ2-1; 14 bases map to TRBD2. The V gene's germline CDR1 is KGHSH and CDR2 LQKENI. CDR3 length equals 16 residues. Losses at the gene ends were 3 bases for V and 7 bases for J; bases not matched to a gene: 5. The CDR3 DNA follows: TGTGCCAGCTCACCGACTAGCGGGGGGGCTGGGAATGAGCAGTTCTTC. This sequence encodes CASSPTSGGAGNEQFF.

This chain uses TRBV14 with TRBJ1-2; D call uncertain. V lost 0 bases, J lost 2 bases, and 10 bases lay in between. The CDR3 length is 15 residues. Germline CDR1 and CDR2: SGHDN and FVKESK. The CDR3 region has the DNA TGTGCCAGCAGCCAAGACGCAGCGCGAAACTATGGCTACACCTTC. Protein: CASSQDAARNYGYTF.

V is TRBV28 and J is TRBJ2-7; 7 nucleotides align to TRBD2. Germline V lookup: CDR1 MDHEN, CDR2 SYDVKM. The V gene end was trimmed by 3 bases and the J gene end by 4 bases; junction bases not matched to a gene: 15. The CDR3 runs 17 residues. The CDR3 DNA reads as TGTGCCAGCAGTTTGACCGCCTTAGAGCGGGGTAGATACGAGCAGTACTTC. Protein: CASSLTALERGRYEQYF.

This clone was seen just once. The chain couples TRBV6-1 to TRBJ2-5, with 7 bases that match TRBD2. There are 15 residues in the CDR3. Germline CDR1 MNHNS, CDR2 SASEGT. After removal of 1 base from V and 3 bases from J, the junction contained 5 bases not matched to a gene. The CDR3 sequence: CASSEGAGLEETQYF. In nucleotides, the CDR3 is TGTGCCAGCAGTGAAGGAGCGGGGCTAGAAGAGACCCAGTACTTC.

The CDR3 region is CASGPGHEAFF. CDR3 DNA sequence: TGTGCTAGTGGTCCGGGACACGAAGCTTTCTTT. The V call is TRBV12-5, the J call TRBJ1-1, with D possibly being TRBD1 (6 bases). The CDR3 extends over 11 amino acids. The V gene's germline CDR1 is LGHNT and CDR2 FRNRAP. With 5 bases removed from V and 8 bases from J, the gap between germline ends came to 9 bases.

This chain links TRBV25-1 with TRBJ2-1; 11 bases map to TRBD1. J was trimmed by 8 bases and V by 3 bases; bases with no gene match: 6. The germline gives CDR1 MGHDK, CDR2 SYGVNS. The length of the CDR3 is 15 residues. The CDR3, as DNA: TGTGCCAGCAGTGATAGAGGACAGGGGGCGGATGAGCAGTTCTTC. Protein sequence: CASSDRGQGADEQFF.

This chain links TRBV4-1 with TRBJ1-4, with no clear D. With 7 bases removed from V and 0 bases from J, the gap between germline ends came to 15 bases. CDR3 length: 16 residues. Germline V gives CDR1 MGHRA, CDR2 YSYEKL. CDR3 region: CASIRTSQTTNEKLFF. CDR3 bases: TGCGCCAGCATCCGTACTAGCCAGACAACTAATGAAAAACTGTTTTTT.